This T cell receptor beta chain comes out of a study of sequential checkpoint blockade in melanoma. Background on the study: First-line arms were nivolumab then ipilimumab, or the reverse, randomized 1:1. Each arm's sequence ended with maintenance nivolumab.

This CDR3 has 16 amino acids. Germline-derived CDR1 and CDR2 are PRHDT and FYEKMQ (reference sequence). J gave up 3 bases and V 0 bases, and 3 bases lay outside the gene matches. As to treatment: randomized to nivolumab then ipilimumab (arm A) or the reverse (arm B). DNA-damaging chemotherapy had not been given to any patient beforehand. Sorted cells were live CD3+CD8+, lacking CD19 and CD56, from PBMCs. Measured with immunoSEQ multiplex PCR; TCRdb has only the in-frame clones, and not every one. The table shows about 18,000 clones, with 55% to 80% occurring only once. This chain links TRBV13 with TRBJ1-3, with TRBD1 matching 9 bases. This receptor was obtained from a human donor with melanoma. Sequenced here: CD8+ T cells sorted from blood (inferred from file names), sampled from a patient given nivolumab and ipilimumab in sequence. The CDR3 DNA is TGTGCCAGCAGCTTAGGCGAGACAGGGGGTGGAAACACCATATATTTT. Its protein is CASSLGETGGGNTIYF.